This TCR beta chain was observed in a study of cytomegalovirus exposure and HLA in healthy donors. Overall study findings and caveats: The study listed roughly 150 cytomegalovirus-associated TCR beta chains. For most TCR beta V segments, an earlier analysis put the productive rate at about 87% or about 30% of the time.

This clone has just one count. The antigen remains unidentified. The ends were cut back, 0 bases at V and 11 bases at J, with 8 bases in the middle. The V gene's germline CDR1 is SGHDT and CDR2 YYEEEE. The CDR3 is 11 residues long. The primer mix had 60 Vbeta and 13 Jbeta primers. Produced via immunoSEQ multiplex PCR; TCRdb's table is partial and in-frame only. The sample records more than 85,000 clones, just under 80% being singletons. The genes are TRBV5-6 and TRBJ1-1; no reliable D call. What was sequenced was PBMCs. The TCR comes from a man between 25 and 39 years old in good health and CMV-seronegative. The CDR3 bases are TGTGCCAGCAGCTTGGCCGCGGAGGCTTTCTTT. It translates to CASSLAAEAFF.